The rows below give T cell receptor beta chains drawn from one sample of a study of shared clonotypes between healthy human individuals. Sequencing was performed with immunoSEQ multiplex PCR; in TCRdb, only in-frame clones are kept and a portion is missing. This table has millions of clones, about 92% appearing once. Sample: naive CD8+ T cells from PBMCs. The receptors derive from a man in his late teens or twenties in good health. Some clones in this sample may be carry-over from other donors' samples. CDR3s include the opening cysteine and the closing phenylalanine or tryptophan. A D gene is named only where the DNA matches it firmly. Size is stated for part of the rows, as once, few or many counts, or as a class when the clone is expanded.

size	D	length	V	J	DNA	CDR3
.	TRBD2	17	TRBV5-1	TRBJ2-7	TGCGCCAGCAGCCCCACGACTACTAGCGGGAGGCCCTGGGAGCAGTACTTC	CASSPTTTSGRPWEQYF
.	.	16	TRBV28	TRBJ2-1	TGTGCCAGCAGTTCCCCCATGTCCGGTACGGGCAATGAGCAGTTCTTC	CASSSPMSGTGNEQFF
.	.	14	TRBV7-9	TRBJ2-1	TGTGCCAGCAGCTTACTGTCCTCCTACAATGAGCAGTTCTTC	CASSLLSSYNEQFF
.	.	13	TRBV9	TRBJ2-3	TGTGCCAGCAGCGTAGCTAGTACAGATACGCAGTATTTT	CASSVASTDTQYF
.	.	16	TRBV9	TRBJ1-3	TGTGCCAGCAGCCCCCACCCCGCGGGAGCGGGAAACACCATATATTTT	CASSPHPAGAGNTIYF
.	TRBD1	17	TRBV2	TRBJ1-5	TGTGCCAGCAGTGAATGGACAGGTCGAGTGGGCAATCAGCCCCAGCATTTT	CASSEWTGRVGNQPQHF
.	.	16	TRBV4-3	TRBJ1-1	TGCGCCAGCAGCCAAGGCGAAGGGGGGATGGTGACTGAAGCTTTCTTT	CASSQGEGGMVTEAFF
.	TRBD1	14	TRBV25-1	TRBJ1-5	TGTGCCAGCAGGCCGGAGACAGGGGGTCAGCCCCAGCATTTT	CASRPETGGQPQHF
.	.	16	TRBV10-3	TRBJ1-1	TGTGCCATCAGTGTTGCAGGCCCGGGAATGAACACTGAAGCTTTCTTT	CAISVAGPGMNTEAFF
.	TRBD1	16	TRBV27	TRBJ1-5	TGTGCCAGCAGTCCGTCGACAGGGCCCCTTGGGCAGCCCCAGCATTTT	CASSPSTGPLGQPQHF
once	.	15	TRBV19	TRBJ2-1	TGTGCCAGTAGTATCACAGGGCTAGGATACAATGAGCAGTTCTTC	CASSITGLGYNEQFF
.	.	13	TRBV5-1	TRBJ2-7	TGCGCCAGCAGCTTTCTCCCCGGGGACGAGCAGTACTTC	CASSFLPGDEQYF
.	TRBD2	17	TRBV27	TRBJ2-7	TGTGCCAGCAGTTTAATATTGGCTAGCGGGAGGGGTTACGAGCAGTACTTC	CASSLILASGRGYEQYF
.	TRBD2	18	TRBV28	TRBJ2-1	TGTGCCAGCAGTTCGACGACCAGACTAGCGGCCCTTGTTTATGAGCAGTTCTTC	CASSSTTRLAALVYEQFF
.	.	13	TRBV30	TRBJ2-7	TGTGCCTGGAGTGTCGGAGGGACTTACGAGCAGTACTTC	CAWSVGGTYEQYF
.	TRBD1	14	TRBV28	TRBJ2-2	TGTGCCAGCAGTAATCAAGGGGACAGCGGGGAGCTGTTTTTT	CASSNQGDSGELFF
.	.	13	TRBV27	TRBJ1-2	TGTGCCAGCAGTTTATGGAGGGGGGATGGCTACACCTTC	CASSLWRGDGYTF
.	.	14	TRBV5-1	TRBJ2-7	TGCGCCAGCAGCTTGGGTTGGGGGAGTTACGAGCAGTACTTC	CASSLGWGSYEQYF
.	TRBD1	14	TRBV19	TRBJ2-7	TGTGCCAGTAGTAAGGGGACAGGGGGCTACGAGCAGTACTTC	CASSKGTGGYEQYF
.	.	13	TRBV15	TRBJ2-7	TGTGCCACCAGCACTACAGGGTCGTACGAGCAGTACTTC	CATSTTGSYEQYF
.	.	14	TRBV30	TRBJ1-2	TGTGCCTGGAGTGTGGTCAGGGTTAACTATGGCTACACCTTC	CAWSVVRVNYGYTF
.	.	14	TRBV27	TRBJ2-5	TGTGCCAGCAGTTCTATCCTAGCTGTAGAGACCCAGTACTTC	CASSSILAVETQYF
once	.	13	TRBV7-9	TRBJ2-5	TGTGCCAGCAGCCCGGACCGGGGAAAGACCCAGTACTTC	CASSPDRGKTQYF
.	.	14	TRBV30	TRBJ2-7	TGTGCCTGGAACCCGGACGATCTTGCCTACGAGCAGTACTTC	CAWNPDDLAYEQYF
.	.	16	TRBV19	TRBJ1-1	TGTGCCAGTAGTATGATTCAGGGGCCGGGGAACACTGAAGCTTTCTTT	CASSMIQGPGNTEAFF
.	TRBD2	18	TRBV11-2	TRBJ2-1	TGTGCCAGCAGCGGGGGGACAGATAGCGGGAGATATTTGGATGAGCAGTTCTTC	CASSGGTDSGRYLDEQFF
.	TRBD2	16	TRBV9	TRBJ2-2	TGTGCCAGCAGCTCCCCGGGCGGGAGGAACACCGGGGAGCTGTTTTTT	CASSSPGGRNTGELFF
.	.	13	TRBV5-6	TRBJ2-5	TGTGCCAGCAGCTTGGGAGGGGGAGAGACCCAGTACTTC	CASSLGGGETQYF
once	.	14	TRBV10-3	TRBJ2-3	TGTGCCATCAGAGGCGAATATAGCACAGATACGCAGTATTTT	CAIRGEYSTDTQYF
.	.	15	TRBV6-5	TRBJ2-3	TGTGCCAGCAGTTACTCTCGGGGTTCCAGGGATACGCAGTATTTT	CASSYSRGSRDTQYF
.	TRBD1	18	TRBV27	TRBJ1-4	TGTGCCAGCAGTTTGAAACCCCCTAGCCGGGACAGGGTTGAAAAACTGTTTTTT	CASSLKPPSRDRVEKLFF
few	.	13	TRBV19	TRBJ1-1	TGTGCCAGTAGTCCCCTGGGGGCCACTGAAGCTTTCTTT	CASSPLGATEAFF
.	.	13	TRBV9	TRBJ2-1	TGTGCCAGCAGCGCCGCACTAGGCAATGAGCAGTTCTTC	CASSAALGNEQFF
.	TRBD1	17	TRBV29-1	TRBJ1-1	TGCAGCGTTTTAGGGACAGGGGGAAAGGAGCTTAACACTGAAGCTTTCTTT	CSVLGTGGKELNTEAFF
.	TRBD1	14	TRBV9	TRBJ2-5	TGTGCCAGCAGCGTAGAACAGGGGGCGGAGACCCAGTACTTC	CASSVEQGAETQYF
.	.	14	TRBV4-2	TRBJ2-1	TGTGCCAGCAGCCAAGACAGCCCGACTAATGAGCAGTTCTTC	CASSQDSPTNEQFF
.	TRBD2	14	TRBV13	TRBJ2-1	TGTGCCAGCAGCTTTCCGGCTAGCGGACCTGAGCAGTTCTTC	CASSFPASGPEQFF
.	.	16	TRBV4-2	TRBJ2-6	TGTGCCAGCAGCCAAGGGAACCAGTTCCGGACCAACGTCCTGACTTTC	CASSQGNQFRTNVLTF
.	TRBD1	16	TRBV9	TRBJ2-5	TGTGCCAGCAGCCCCCGGCAGGGGGCCTACCAAGAGACCCAGTACTTC	CASSPRQGAYQETQYF
few	.	15	TRBV28	TRBJ1-5	TGTGCCAGCAGTTTAGGCTCGATGGCCCATCAGCCCCAGCATTTT	CASSLGSMAHQPQHF
.	TRBD2	14	TRBV13	TRBJ2-7	TGTGCCAGCAGCTTTAGCGGGAGTAGGTACGAGCAGTACTTC	CASSFSGSRYEQYF
once	.	12	TRBV7-9	TRBJ2-7	TGTGCCAGCAGCCCGGACCATTACGAGCAGTACTTC	CASSPDHYEQYF
.	.	15	TRBV4-1	TRBJ2-7	TGCGCCAGCAGCCAAGCTTCGGGGGCGGGCTACGAGCAGTACTTC	CASSQASGAGYEQYF
.	.	12	TRBV30	TRBJ1-2	TGTGCCTGGAGTCACGCTAACTATGGCTACACCTTC	CAWSHANYGYTF
once	.	15	TRBV4-2	TRBJ1-2	TGTGCCAGCAGCCCCGGGGGGAGCCTACTCTATGGCTACACCTTC	CASSPGGSLLYGYTF
.	.	20	TRBV7-6	TRBJ2-2	TGTGCCAGCAGACCCCCCGACGCGGGGTCCTTGGGTGCGAACACCGGGGAGCTGTTTTTT	CASRPPDAGSLGANTGELFF
once	.	20	TRBV2	TRBJ2-4	TGTGCCAGCAGTGGGACCCCAACCTGGGGACCATCCGTTTCCAAAAACATTCAGTACTTC	CASSGTPTWGPSVSKNIQYF
.	.	15	TRBV7-3	TRBJ2-1	TGTGCCAGCAGCTTAATCGTTAGCTCCTACAATGAGCAGTTCTTC	CASSLIVSSYNEQFF
.	.	14	TRBV6-1	TRBJ2-7	TGTGCCACCACAGGGGGGACTAGCTCCTACGAGCAGTACTTC	CATTGGTSSYEQYF
.	TRBD1	15	TRBV7-6	TRBJ2-1	TGTGCCAGCAGCTCACAGGGGCCAGAATACAATGAGCAGTTCTTC	CASSSQGPEYNEQFF
.	.	14	TRBV27	TRBJ1-6	TGTGCCAGCAGTTTAGCGGTTGGTAATTCACCCCTCCACTTT	CASSLAVGNSPLHF
.	.	13	TRBV28	TRBJ1-2	TGTGCCAGCAGCCTCACAGTTAACTATGGCTACACCTTC	CASSLTVNYGYTF
.	.	13	TRBV25-1	TRBJ2-3	TGTGCCAGCAGTGAATCGGGAGCCGATACGCAGTATTTT	CASSESGADTQYF
.	TRBD2	16	TRBV11-3	TRBJ2-1	TGTGCCAGCAGCTTCCCCTTAACTAGCGGGAGATCTGAGCAGTTCTTC	CASSFPLTSGRSEQFF